What follows describes a single TCR beta chain. As yet, its antigen is unknown. Time point indicated: week 47, end of study. With topical imiquimod, each dose of the vaccine consisted of 300 ug of mutant IDH1 20-mer peptide. Patients underwent eight vaccinations, which took place in weeks 1, 3, 5, 7, 11, 15, 19 and 23. The donors had new WHO grade 3 or 4 astrocytomas; these were IDH1-mutant and ATRX-lost. The source of the sample is a study of a mutant IDH1 vaccine in newly diagnosed glioma. Study at large: With temozolomide cycles, or 4-6 weeks after radiotherapy alone, vaccination was started. The study held visit V12 at week 35 and visit V13 at week 47.

Produced via immunoSEQ multiplex PCR; TCRdb's table is partial and in-frame only. The sample includes about 94,000 clones, around nine tenths seen only once; the top ten take around 0.77%. Germline V gene data show CDR1 as SGHNT and CDR2 as YYREEE (reference sequence). The V end was cut by 1 base, the J end by 4 bases, with 10 bases between. The CDR3 loop spans 14 amino acids. V usage is TRBV5-4 and J usage is TRBJ2-3, with D perhaps TRBD1 (6 bases). The clonotype comes from a woman aged 50 to 65 with glioma. The sequencing here drew on PBMCs, taken from a glioma patient whose treatment included an IDH1 peptide vaccine. The DNA of the CDR3 is TGTGCCAGCAGCTTGAATGGGGGCTCAGATACGCAGTATTTT. Its translation: CASSLNGGSDTQYF.